This TCR beta chain was captured in a study of CD8+ T cells in alopecia areata. A few counts support this clone. The sequencing template was cDNA reverse transcribed from extracted RNA. The data were produced by immunoSEQ multiplex PCR, yet TCRdb's version contains in-frame clones alone and is incomplete. Found here are 95,000 to 120,000 clones, roughly three fifths of them singletons; the top ten hold roughly 3.5%. Treatment noted: oral pan-JAK inhibitor, 5-10 mg twice daily. Those with alopecia areata gave lesional scalp punch biopsies and peripheral blood. V was trimmed by 4 bases and J by 9 bases, leaving 10 bases between them. The CDR3 is 12 amino acids. Germline CDR1 and CDR2: SGHTA and FQGNSA.

The source was CD4+ T cells sorted from blood, collected at week 24, from a patient treated with tofacitinib. The chain is built from TRBV7-2 and TRBJ2-1; no clear D gene. The clonotype comes from a human donor with alopecia areata. CDR3 DNA sequence: TGTGCCAGCAGCTCTGAGGTAGCTGAGCAGTTCTTC. It is translated as CASSSEVAEQFF.